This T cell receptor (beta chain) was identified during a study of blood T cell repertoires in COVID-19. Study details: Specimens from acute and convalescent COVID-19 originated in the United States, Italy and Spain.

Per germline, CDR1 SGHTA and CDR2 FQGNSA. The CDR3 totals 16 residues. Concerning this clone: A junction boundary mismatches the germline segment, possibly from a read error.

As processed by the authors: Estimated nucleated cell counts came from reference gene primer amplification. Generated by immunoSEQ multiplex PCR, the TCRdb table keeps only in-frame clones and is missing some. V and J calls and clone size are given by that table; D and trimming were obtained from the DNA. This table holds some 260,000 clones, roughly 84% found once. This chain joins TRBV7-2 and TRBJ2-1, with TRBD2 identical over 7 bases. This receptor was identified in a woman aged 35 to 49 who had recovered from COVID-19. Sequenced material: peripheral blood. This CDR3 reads CASSPRVAGSDNEQFF. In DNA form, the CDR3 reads TGTGCCAGCAGCCCTAGGGTAGCGGGCTCCGACAATGAGCAGTTCTTC.